These 13 T cell receptor beta chains share one sample of origin, sequenced in a study of tumor-infiltrating lymphocytes in primary liver carcinoma. For each extraction, RNA and DNA were obtained together from around 18-30 mg of unsorted bulk tissue. A constant-region primer primed TCR beta cDNA synthesis from roughly 510 ng of total RNA. Slightly modified ARM-PCR with three nested multiplex PCR rounds yielded TCR beta libraries. The study ran its first two PCR rounds for nine to eleven cycles each, using TRBV1-TRBV30 forward primers and a C-beta reverse primer. Each CDR3 protein is one row after TCRdb ran MiXCR on the multiplex PCR reads. The sample yields 30,000 to 35,000 distinct CDR3 sequences, less than 80% seen once. Sequencing was performed on liver tumor tissue from sampling region 5. Noted subset: tumor region T5, tumor centre. These TCRs come from a man aged 40-50 years with primary liver carcinoma and hepatitis B virus infection.

This rearrangement joins TRBV5-1 to TRBJ1-2; D is unresolved. Germline V lookup: CDR1 SGHRS, CDR2 YFSETQ. The CDR3 runs to 15 residues. The CDR3, as DNA: TGCGAGAGCAGCTTGGCGGGTATCGCTGAGTATGGCTACACCTTC. This gives the protein CESSLAGIAEYGYTF.

This clonotype has just one count. One end of the junction varies from germline; a read error may be responsible. V usage is TRBV11-2 and J usage is TRBJ2-7; 9 nucleotides align to TRBD1. The germline V gene has CDR1 SGHAT and CDR2 FQNNGV. This CDR3 region has 16 residues. The CDR3 sequence is CASCFVQGAIHNEQYF. The CDR3 DNA is TGTGCCAGCTGCTTTGTACAGGGGGCCATACATAACGAGCAGTACTTC.

This sequence joins TRBV6-5 and TRBJ2-7, with 9 nucleotides matching TRBD1. The CDR3 loop spans 14 amino acids. V dropped 8 bases and J dropped 5; count of bases not matched to a gene: 10. Looked up from germline, CDR1 is MNHEY and CDR2 is SVGAGI. The CDR3 reads CASPPGTGHNEQYF. As DNA, the CDR3 is TGTGCCAGCCCCCCCGGGACAGGGCATAACGAGCAGTACTTC.

This chain joins TRBV28 and TRBJ2-5, with D perhaps matching TRBD1 (6 bases). This CDR3 spans 18 amino acids. Germline CDR1 MDHEN, CDR2 SYDVKM. Trimming stripped 5 bases from V and 2 bases from J, with 24 bases between. As DNA, the CDR3 is TGTGCCAGCAGTCGAAAACTACTAACGGGACACTTACAAGAGACCCAGTACTTC. This sequence encodes CASSRKLLTGHLQETQYF. Looking up the rest from reference TRBV28 and TRBJ2-5 gives the full variable domain: DVKVTQSSRYLVKRTGEKVFLECVQDMDHENMFWYRQDPGLGLRLIYFSYDVKMKEKGDIPEGYSVSREKKERFSLILESASTNQTSMYLCASSRKLLTGHLQETQYFGPGTRLLVL.

The chain is built from TRBV4-1 and TRBJ1-6; perhaps TRBD1 as D (6 bases). The CDR3 extends over 18 amino acids. In germline, CDR1 is MGHRA, CDR2 YSYEKL. V was pared by 1 base and J by 16 bases, with 29 bases between. CDR3 coding DNA: TGCGCCAGCAGCCAAGCAATAGGACAGACCTCCTATAATTTACCTCTCCACTTT. This encodes CASSQAIGQTSYNLPLHF.

This clonotype has only one observation. The conserved phenylalanine or tryptophan normally closing the CDR3 is absent here, so this likely arose from a read error. This rearrangement joins TRBV12-3 or TRBV12-4 to TRBJ1-5, with TRBD1 matching over 8 bases. CDR3 length: 15 residues. CDR3 loop: CASSPGQGYNEPQHC. CDR3 sequence (DNA): TGTGCCAGCAGCCCAGGACAGGGTTACAATGAGCCCCAGCATTGT.

In regard to this clonotype: A junction end diverges from the germline sequence, so it may reflect a read error. The CDR3 region is CASSLGQGADYEQYF. Here the CDR3 DNA reads TGTGCCAGCAGTTTAGGACAGGGGGCGGACTACGAGCAGTACTTT. The rearrangement joins TRBV12-3 or TRBV12-4 to TRBJ2-7; 10 nucleotides line up with TRBD1. This CDR3 region has 15 residues.

V is TRBV12-3 or TRBV12-4 and J is TRBJ1-6, with TRBD1 as a possible D gene (5 bases). V gave up 7 bases and J gave up 13 bases, with 20 bases separating them. This CDR3 is 14 amino acids long. CDR3 sequence reads: CASILGQGEGPLHF. The DNA for the CDR3 is TGTGCCAGCATCCTGGGGCAGGGTGAAGGTCCCCTCCACTTT.

This clonotype appeared a single time. The chain links TRBV10-3 to TRBJ2-7; 8 bases map to TRBD2. Germline V gene data show CDR1 as ENHRY and CDR2 as SYGVKD. V was clipped by 7 bases and J by 0 bases; unmatched bases: 20. There are 19 residues in the CDR3. The CDR3 reads CAITERSGLVGGFSYEQYF. The CDR3 region has the DNA TGTGCCATCACCGAGCGATCGGGACTAGTGGGAGGGTTCTCCTACGAGCAGTACTTC.

The CDR3 DNA reads TGCAGTGTCGCCACGCTTCGACACTGGTCCCGTCAAGAGCAGTTCTTC. Its protein is CSVATLRHWSRQEQFF. This chain links TRBV29-1 with TRBJ2-1; D gene uncertain. The germline gives CDR1 SQVTM, CDR2 ANQGSEA. The CDR3 runs 16 residues.

Concerning this clonotype: The junction departs from germline at one end; a sequencing error may be responsible. The CDR3 DNA is TGTGCCTGCAGCCCCGAGGGCAGGCTGTCCCAGTATTGCTACACTTTC. Translation gives CACSPEGRLSQYCYTF. The chain is built from TRBV7-9 and TRBJ1-2; no reliable D call. Per the germline V gene, CDR1 is SEHNR and CDR2 is FQNEAQ (reference sequence). CDR3 length: 16 residues.

The count of this clonotype is one. This CDR3 is missing its conserved last phenylalanine or tryptophan, likely due to a read error. The chain employs TRBV12-3 or TRBV12-4 and TRBJ2-3; D is unclear. This CDR3 region has 15 residues. The CDR3 DNA follows: TGTACCAGCAGTTTTCATTCAAGCGGCACAGATACGCAGTATTAT. Translated, it gives CTSSFHSSGTDTQYY.

This clonotype has at least ten counts. This rearrangement joins TRBV28 to TRBJ2-7, with D unclear. This CDR3 comprises 14 residues. CDR1 is MDHEN and CDR2 is SYDVKM in the germline V gene. Trimming removed 5 bases at V and 5 bases at J, with 16 bases between. Written as DNA, the CDR3 is TGTGCCAGCAGTCCCGGTCCCAGTTCTAACGAGCAGTACTTC. As protein: CASSPGPSSNEQYF.